A selection of T cell receptor beta chains follows, all from one sample in a study of blood T cell repertoires in COVID-19. Clones were sequenced by immunoSEQ multiplex PCR, and TCRdb holds only the in-frame ones, with some missing. The table records 360,000 or so clones, around 89% of them present only once. The sequenced sample consisted of peripheral blood. These receptors all come from a man aged 18 to 29 with active or convalescent COVID-19. Each CDR3 is given with its conserved first and last residue. Fields, in order: clone size, J gene, D gene, V gene, CDR3 protein, CDR3 DNA. A D gene is named only where the DNA matches it firmly. Where a row states a size, it is once, few, many or the class of an expanded clone; other rows omit it.

>-|TRBJ1-1|-|TRBV30
CAWGRVNTEAFF
TGTGCCTGGGGCAGGGTGAACACTGAAGCTTTCTTT
>-|TRBJ2-3|-|TRBV7-2
CATSWGGKSDTQYF
TGTGCCACCTCGTGGGGCGGAAAGTCAGATACGCAGTATTTT
>-|TRBJ2-1|TRBD2|TRBV2
CASRVSGTPYNEQFF
TGTGCCAGCAGGGTTAGCGGGACGCCCTACAATGAGCAGTTCTTC
>few|TRBJ1-5|-|TRBV6-5
CASSYSMSNQPQHF
TGTGCCAGCAGTTACTCCATGAGCAATCAGCCCCAGCATTTT
>-|TRBJ1-2|-|TRBV9
CASSGPGGAGRGYTF
TGTGCCAGCAGCGGACCTGGGGGGGCAGGGCGAGGCTACACCTTC
>-|TRBJ1-1|-|TRBV3-1/TRBV3-2
CASSNLQGRTEAFF
TGTGCCAGCAGCAATCTACAGGGAAGGACTGAAGCTTTCTTT
>-|TRBJ1-2|TRBD1|TRBV9
CASSVNFGQGDYGYTF
TGTGCCAGCAGCGTAAATTTTGGACAGGGGGACTATGGCTACACCTTC
>-|TRBJ2-2|TRBD1|TRBV7-8
CASSLTGGGTGELFF
TGTGCCAGCAGCTTAACAGGGGGTGGGACCGGGGAGCTGTTTTTT
>-|TRBJ1-2|-|TRBV5-1
CASSPGEDGIYGYTF
TGCGCCAGCAGCCCGGGGGAGGACGGGATATATGGCTACACCTTC
>-|TRBJ1-5|-|TRBV3-1/TRBV3-2
CASSQSIQPQHF
TGTGCCAGCAGCCAGTCTATCCAGCCCCAGCATTTT
>-|TRBJ2-1|-|TRBV7-7
CASSPFLVVFHEQFF
TGTGCTAGCAGCCCTTTCCTAGTCGTCTTCCATGAGCAGTTCTTC
>-|TRBJ2-2|TRBD2|TRBV7-9
CASSFGLAGFGELFF
TGTGCCAGCAGCTTTGGACTAGCGGGCTTCGGGGAGCTGTTTTTT
>-|TRBJ2-7|TRBD1|TRBV5-1
CASSRGTVQYEQYF
TGCGCCAGCAGCAGGGGGACAGTACAATACGAGCAGTACTTC
>-|TRBJ2-7|TRBD1|TRBV7-9
CASSSTGGYYEQYF
TGTGCCAGCAGCTCGACAGGGGGCTATTACGAGCAGTACTTC
>-|TRBJ2-7|-|TRBV6-6
CASSPPPSTSYEQYF
TGTGCCAGCAGTCCCCCTCCTAGCACTTCCTACGAGCAGTACTTC
>once|TRBJ2-5|TRBD1|TRBV19
CASSILPGQGWGETQYF
TGTGCCAGTAGTATTCTTCCGGGACAGGGCTGGGGAGAGACCCAGTACTTC
>-|TRBJ1-2|-|TRBV28
CASKRGFGYGYTF
TGTGCCAGCAAACGAGGGTTCGGCTATGGCTACACCTTC
>-|TRBJ1-1|-|TRBV2
CASAQGLGTEAFF
TGTGCCAGCGCCCAGGGTCTAGGCACTGAAGCTTTCTTT
>once|TRBJ2-5|TRBD2|TRBV6-2/TRBV6-3
CASSYFTSGSETQYF
TGTGCCAGCAGTTATTTTACTAGCGGGTCTGAGACCCAGTACTTC
>-|TRBJ1-2|-|TRBV19
CASAWGPSYTF
TGTGCCAGTGCTTGGGGGCCGAGCTACACCTTC
>once|TRBJ2-6|-|TRBV19
CASSSLRHPSGANVLTF
TGTGCCAGTAGTTCCTTGAGACACCCCTCTGGGGCCAACGTCCTGACTTTC
>-|TRBJ2-7|TRBD1|TRBV5-1
CASSLGQSSYEQYF
TGCGCCAGCAGCCTGGGACAGAGCTCCTACGAGCAGTACTTC
>-|TRBJ1-1|-|TRBV19
CASVGRVNTEAFF
TGTGCCAGTGTTGGCAGGGTGAACACTGAAGCTTTCTTT
>-|TRBJ2-1|-|TRBV7-9
CASSLMLGTLNNEQFF
TGTGCCAGCAGCTTAATGCTCGGGACTCTAAACAATGAGCAGTTCTTC
>-|TRBJ2-7|-|TRBV10-2
CASLGLFGGSYEQYF
TGCGCCAGCCTCGGTTTGTTCGGGGGCTCCTACGAGCAGTACTTC
>-|TRBJ2-2|-|TRBV4-2
CASSPPTAGELFF
TGTGCCAGCAGCCCACCGACTGCCGGGGAGCTGTTTTTT
>-|TRBJ2-3|TRBD2|TRBV11-2
CASSPHPGGGPDTQYF
TGTGCCAGCAGCCCACACCCCGGGGGGGGCCCAGATACGCAGTATTTT
>-|TRBJ1-5|TRBD1|TRBV7-8
CASSSKRPDRGDNQPQHF
TGTGCCAGCAGCTCAAAACGACCTGACAGGGGCGACAATCAGCCCCAGCATTTT
>-|TRBJ2-2|-|TRBV5-6
CASSLWSVRNTGELFF
TGTGCCAGCAGCTTGTGGTCAGTCAGGAACACCGGGGAGCTGTTTTTT
>-|TRBJ1-5|-|TRBV7-9
CASSLVGGQPQHF
TGTGCCAGCAGCTTAGTAGGGGGACAGCCCCAGCATTTT
>-|TRBJ2-7|TRBD2|TRBV6-5
CASSGGSSYEQYF
TGTGCCAGCAGCGGCGGGAGCTCCTACGAGCAGTACTTC
>-|TRBJ1-6|-|TRBV4-3
CASSQDSVLSSPLHF
TGCGCCAGCAGCCAAGATTCAGTTCTCTCATCACCCCTCCACTTT
>-|TRBJ2-4|-|TRBV7-2
CASSLLGSVNIQYF
TGTGCCAGCAGCCTACTCGGGAGTGTAAACATTCAGTACTTC
>-|TRBJ2-1|-|TRBV3-1/TRBV3-2
CASSRFTIRGSSYNEQFF
TGTGCCAGCAGCCGGTTCACTATACGGGGGAGCTCCTACAATGAGCAGTTCTTC
>-|TRBJ1-3|-|TRBV19
CASSIDPRSSGNTIYF
TGTGCCAGTAGTATAGATCCACGGAGCTCTGGAAACACCATATATTTT